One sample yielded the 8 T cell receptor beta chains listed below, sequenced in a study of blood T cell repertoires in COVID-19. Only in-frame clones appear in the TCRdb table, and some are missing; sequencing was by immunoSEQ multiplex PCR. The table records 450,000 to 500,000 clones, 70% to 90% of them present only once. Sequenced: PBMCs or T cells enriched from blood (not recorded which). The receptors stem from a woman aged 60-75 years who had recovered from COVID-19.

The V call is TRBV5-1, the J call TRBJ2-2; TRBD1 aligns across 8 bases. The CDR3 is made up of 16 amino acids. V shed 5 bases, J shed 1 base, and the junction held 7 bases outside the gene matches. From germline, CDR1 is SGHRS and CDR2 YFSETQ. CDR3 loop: CASSGQGTGNTGELFF. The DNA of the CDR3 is TGCGCCAGCAGTGGCCAGGGGACAGGGAACACCGGGGAGCTGTTTTTT.

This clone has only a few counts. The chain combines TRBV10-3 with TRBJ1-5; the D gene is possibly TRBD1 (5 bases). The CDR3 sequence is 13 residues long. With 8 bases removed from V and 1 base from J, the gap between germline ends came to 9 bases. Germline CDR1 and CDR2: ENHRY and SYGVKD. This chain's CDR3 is CAIGTGSNQPQHF. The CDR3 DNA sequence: TGTGCCATCGGTACAGGAAGCAATCAGCCCCAGCATTTT.

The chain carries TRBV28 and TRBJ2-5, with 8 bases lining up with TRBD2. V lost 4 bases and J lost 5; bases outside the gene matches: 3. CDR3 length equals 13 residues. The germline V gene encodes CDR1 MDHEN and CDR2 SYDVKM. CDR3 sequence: CASSSGGAETQYF. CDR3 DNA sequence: TGTGCCAGCAGTTCCGGGGGGGCGGAGACCCAGTACTTC. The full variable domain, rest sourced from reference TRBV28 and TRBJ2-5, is DVKVTQSSRYLVKRTGEKVFLECVQDMDHENMFWYRQDPGLGLRLIYFSYDVKMKEKGDIPEGYSVSREKKERFSLILESASTNQTSMYLCASSSGGAETQYFGPGTRLLVL.

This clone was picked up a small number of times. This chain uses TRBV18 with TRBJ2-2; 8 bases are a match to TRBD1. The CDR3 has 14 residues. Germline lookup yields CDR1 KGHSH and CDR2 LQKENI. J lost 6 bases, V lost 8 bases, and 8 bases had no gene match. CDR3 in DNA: TGTGCCAGCACGGCACAGGGGGACGCCGGGGAGCTGTTTTTT. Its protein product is CASTAQGDAGELFF. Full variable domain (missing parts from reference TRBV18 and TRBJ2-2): NAGVMQNPRHLVRRRGQEARLRCSPMKGHSHVYWYRQLPEEGLKFMVYLQKENIIDESGMPKERFSAEFPKEGPSILRIQQVVRGDSAAYFCASTAQGDAGELFFGEGSRLTVL.

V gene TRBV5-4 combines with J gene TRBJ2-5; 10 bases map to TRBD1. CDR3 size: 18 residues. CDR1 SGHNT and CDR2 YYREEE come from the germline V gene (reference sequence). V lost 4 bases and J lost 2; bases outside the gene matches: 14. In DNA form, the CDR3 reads TGTGCCAGCAGCCCCACGGGGGGACAGGGGTTTGGGCAAGAGACCCAGTACTTC. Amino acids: CASSPTGGQGFGQETQYF.

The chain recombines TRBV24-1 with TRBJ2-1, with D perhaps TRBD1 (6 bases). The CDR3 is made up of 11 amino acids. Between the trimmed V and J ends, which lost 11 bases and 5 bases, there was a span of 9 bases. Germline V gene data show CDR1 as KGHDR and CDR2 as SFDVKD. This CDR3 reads CAIRGDNEQFF. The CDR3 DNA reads TGTGCCATCAGGGGCGACAATGAGCAGTTCTTC.

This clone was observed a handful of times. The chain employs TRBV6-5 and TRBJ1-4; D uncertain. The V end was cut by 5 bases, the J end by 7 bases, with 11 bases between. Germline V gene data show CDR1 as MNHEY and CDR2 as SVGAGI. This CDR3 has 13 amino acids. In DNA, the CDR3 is TGTGCCAGCAGTACCGCCGGGAGTGAAAAACTGTTTTTT. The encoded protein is CASSTAGSEKLFF.

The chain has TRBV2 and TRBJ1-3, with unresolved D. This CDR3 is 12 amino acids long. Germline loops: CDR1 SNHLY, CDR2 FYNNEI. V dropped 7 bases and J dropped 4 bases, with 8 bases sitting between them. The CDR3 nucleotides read TGTGCCAGCAACCTACAGGGAAACACCATATATTTT. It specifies CASNLQGNTIYF. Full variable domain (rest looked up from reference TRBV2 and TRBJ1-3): EPEVTQTPSHQVTQMGQEVILRCVPISNHLYFYWYRQILGQKVEFLVSFYNNEISEKSEIFDDQFSVERPDGSNFTLKIRSTKLEDSAMYFCASNLQGNTIYFGEGSWLTVV.